What follows are 3 T cell receptor beta chains derived from one specimen sequenced in a study of cytomegalovirus exposure and HLA in healthy donors (dated by TCRdb to between 2016 and 2019). Receptor amplification or capture employed the immunoSEQ multiplex PCR assay. For the multiplex PCR, a mixture combining 60 forward primers for TCR Vbeta segments and 13 reverse primers for TCR Jbeta segments was used. Drawn from immuneACCESS, this table holds only the in-frame rearrangements with V and J called that TCRdb kept. Clones are partly lost; checked studies trace under half to an unresolved V gene and leave the rest unexplained. This sample has fewer than 150,000 clones in its table, and roughly two thirds of those were observed once. Of the sample, approximately 15% is held by the ten largest clones. The sequenced sample consisted of PBMCs. The receptors were sampled from a human donor in good health.

This clone was counted once. V gene TRBV7-8 combines with J gene TRBJ1-6; D is possibly TRBD1 (5 bases). Looked up from germline, CDR1 is SGHVS and CDR2 is FQNEAQ. The CDR3 is made up of 15 amino acids. Deletions cut 3 bases from V and 3 bases from J, with 9 bases between. The CDR3 DNA follows: TGTGCCAGCAGCTTGGAAGACAGCTATAATTCACCCCTCCACTTT. Protein sequence: CASSLEDSYNSPLHF.

The genes are TRBV7-9 and TRBJ2-7, with D possibly matching TRBD1 (6 bases). The CDR3 has 12 amino acids. The germline V gene encodes CDR1 SEHNR and CDR2 FQNEAQ (reference sequence). Deletions cut 5 bases from V and 5 bases from J, with 10 bases between. Here the CDR3 reads CASSPTGNEQYF. The CDR3 DNA is TGTGCCAGCAGCCCGACAGGCAACGAGCAGTACTTC.

The J gene is TRBJ2-5, the V gene TRBV6-1; 7 nucleotides line up with TRBD2. CDR3 length: 17 residues. Germline CDR1 is MNHNS and CDR2 is SASEGT. J was trimmed by 3 bases and V by 1 base; bases with no gene match: 11. The CDR3 DNA reads TGTGCCAGCAGTGAAGGTGGGAGCGGGGCACAGGAAGAGACCCAGTACTTC. This gives the protein CASSEGGSGAQEETQYF.